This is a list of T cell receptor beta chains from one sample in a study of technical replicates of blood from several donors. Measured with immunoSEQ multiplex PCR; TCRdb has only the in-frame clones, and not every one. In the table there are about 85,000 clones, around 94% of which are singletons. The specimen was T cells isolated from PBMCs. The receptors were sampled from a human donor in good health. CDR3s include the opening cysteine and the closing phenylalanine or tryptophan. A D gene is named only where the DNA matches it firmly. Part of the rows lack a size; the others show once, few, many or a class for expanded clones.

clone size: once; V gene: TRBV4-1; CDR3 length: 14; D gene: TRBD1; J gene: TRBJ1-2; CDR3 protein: CASSQEDREEGYTF; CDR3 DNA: TGCGCCAGCAGCCAAGAGGACAGGGAAGAAGGCTACACCTTC
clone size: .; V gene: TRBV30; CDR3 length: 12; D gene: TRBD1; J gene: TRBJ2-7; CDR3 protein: CAWGQGPYEQYF; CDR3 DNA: TGTGCCTGGGGACAGGGACCCTACGAGCAGTACTTC
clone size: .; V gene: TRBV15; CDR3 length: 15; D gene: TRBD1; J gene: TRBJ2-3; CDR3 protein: CATSSRDRGTDTQYF; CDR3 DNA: TGTGCCACCAGCAGCCGGGACAGGGGCACAGATACGCAGTATTTT
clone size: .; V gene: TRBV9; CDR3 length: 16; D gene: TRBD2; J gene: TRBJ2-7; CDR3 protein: CASSPRLAGGTYEQYF; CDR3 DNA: TGTGCCAGCAGCCCCCGCCTAGCGGGGGGCACCTACGAGCAGTACTTC
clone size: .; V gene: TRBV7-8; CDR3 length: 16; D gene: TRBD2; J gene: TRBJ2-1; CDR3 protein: CASSFLGTTDPGEQFF; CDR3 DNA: TGTGCCAGCAGCTTCCTCGGGACTACTGATCCCGGTGAGCAGTTCTTC
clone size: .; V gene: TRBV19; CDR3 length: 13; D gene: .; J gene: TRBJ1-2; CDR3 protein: CASSTEAAVSYTF; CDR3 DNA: TGTGCCAGTAGTACTGAAGCCGCCGTAAGCTACACCTTC
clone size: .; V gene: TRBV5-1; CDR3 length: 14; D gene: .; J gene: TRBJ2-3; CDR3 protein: CASSLISLTDTQYF; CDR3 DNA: TGCGCCAGCAGCTTGATTAGCTTGACAGATACGCAGTATTTT
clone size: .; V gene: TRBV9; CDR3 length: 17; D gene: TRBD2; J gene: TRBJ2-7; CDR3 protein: CASSTGTSGRGSYEQYF; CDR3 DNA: TGTGCCAGCAGCACTGGGACTAGCGGGAGGGGGTCCTACGAGCAGTACTTC
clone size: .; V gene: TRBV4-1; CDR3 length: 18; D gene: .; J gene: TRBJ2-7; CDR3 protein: CASSQDWSPLGLAYEQYF; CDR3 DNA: TGCGCCAGCAGCCAAGATTGGTCGCCCCTCGGACTGGCCTACGAGCAGTACTTC
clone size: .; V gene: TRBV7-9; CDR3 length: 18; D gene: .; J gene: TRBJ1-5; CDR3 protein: CASSYSPGYGDSNQPQHF; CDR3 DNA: TGTGCCAGCAGCTACTCCCCAGGGTACGGCGATAGCAATCAGCCCCAGCATTTT
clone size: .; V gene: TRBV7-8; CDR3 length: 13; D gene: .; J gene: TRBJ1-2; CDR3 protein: CASSLLTGNGYTF; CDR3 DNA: TGTGCCAGCAGCCTCCTTACAGGGAATGGCTACACCTTC
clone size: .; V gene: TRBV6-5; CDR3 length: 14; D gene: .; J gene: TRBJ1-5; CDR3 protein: CASSSGGINQPQHF; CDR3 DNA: TGTGCCAGCAGTTCCGGAGGGATCAATCAGCCCCAGCATTTT
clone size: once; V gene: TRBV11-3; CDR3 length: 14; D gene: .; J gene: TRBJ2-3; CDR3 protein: CASSSGSRGNTQYF; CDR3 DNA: TGTGCCAGCAGCAGCGGGTCACGGGGAAATACGCAGTATTTT
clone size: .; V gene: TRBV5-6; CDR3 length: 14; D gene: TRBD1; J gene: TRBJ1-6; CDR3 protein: CASRRTGDNSPLHF; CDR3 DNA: TGTGCCAGCAGACGGACAGGGGATAATTCACCCCTCCACTTT
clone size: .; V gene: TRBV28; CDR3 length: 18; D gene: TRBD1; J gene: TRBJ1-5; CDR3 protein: CASSQGTGQRGTNQPQHF; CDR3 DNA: TGTGCCAGCAGTCAGGGGACGGGACAGAGGGGTACCAATCAGCCCCAGCATTTT
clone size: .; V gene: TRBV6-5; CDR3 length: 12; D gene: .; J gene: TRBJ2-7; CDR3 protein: CASSNIRDIQYF; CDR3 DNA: TGTGCCAGCAGTAATATTCGGGACATCCAGTACTTC
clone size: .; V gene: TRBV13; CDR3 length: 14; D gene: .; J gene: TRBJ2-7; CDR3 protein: CASSLWEENYEQYF; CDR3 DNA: TGTGCCAGCAGCTTGTGGGAGGAAAATTACGAGCAGTACTTC
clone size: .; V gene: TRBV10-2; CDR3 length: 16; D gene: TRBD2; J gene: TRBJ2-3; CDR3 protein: CASSDIVAGGLDTQYF; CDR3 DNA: TGCGCCAGCAGTGATATAGTAGCGGGGGGTCTAGATACGCAGTATTTT
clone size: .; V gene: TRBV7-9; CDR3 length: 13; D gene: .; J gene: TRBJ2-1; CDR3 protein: CASSLGQNNEQFF; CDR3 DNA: TGTGCCAGCAGCCTCGGACAGAACAATGAGCAGTTCTTC
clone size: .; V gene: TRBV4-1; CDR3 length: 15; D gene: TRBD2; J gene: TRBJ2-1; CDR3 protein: CASSQERGRAGEQFF; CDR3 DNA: TGCGCCAGCAGCCAAGAAAGAGGGAGGGCCGGTGAGCAGTTCTTC
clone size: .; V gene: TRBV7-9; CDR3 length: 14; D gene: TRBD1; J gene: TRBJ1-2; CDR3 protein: CASSDDRGLYGYTF; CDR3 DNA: TGTGCCAGCAGCGACGACAGGGGGCTCTATGGCTACACCTTC
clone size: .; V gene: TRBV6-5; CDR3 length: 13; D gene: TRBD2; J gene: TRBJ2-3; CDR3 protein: CASGGRAADTQYF; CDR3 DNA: TGTGCCAGCGGCGGGAGGGCCGCAGATACGCAGTATTTT
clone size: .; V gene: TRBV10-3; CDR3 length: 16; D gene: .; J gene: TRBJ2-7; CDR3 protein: CAIRPAGQRAPYEQYF; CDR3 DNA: TGTGCCATCAGGCCCGCGGGACAGCGGGCACCCTACGAGCAGTACTTC
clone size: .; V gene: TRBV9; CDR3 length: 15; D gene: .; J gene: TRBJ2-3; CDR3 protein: CASSPRLEIMDTQYF; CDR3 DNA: TGTGCCAGCAGCCCCCGACTAGAAATTATGGATACGCAGTATTTT
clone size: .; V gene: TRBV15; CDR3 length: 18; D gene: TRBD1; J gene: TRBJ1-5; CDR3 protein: CATSRETGDMYSNQPQHF; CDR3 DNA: TGTGCCACCAGCAGAGAGACAGGGGACATGTATAGCAATCAGCCCCAGCATTTT
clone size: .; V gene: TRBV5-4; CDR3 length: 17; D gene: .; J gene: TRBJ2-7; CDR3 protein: CASSRIGLPNSDHEQYF; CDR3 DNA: TGTGCCAGCAGCCGAATCGGTCTACCGAATAGCGACCACGAGCAGTACTTC
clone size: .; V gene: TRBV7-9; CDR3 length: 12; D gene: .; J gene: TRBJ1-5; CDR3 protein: CASSSGIQPQHF; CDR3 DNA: TGTGCCAGCAGTTCAGGGATTCAGCCCCAGCATTTT
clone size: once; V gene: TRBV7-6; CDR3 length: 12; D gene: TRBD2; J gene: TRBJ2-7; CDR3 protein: CASSSGGGEQYF; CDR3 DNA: TGTGCCAGCAGCAGCGGGGGTGGCGAGCAGTACTTC
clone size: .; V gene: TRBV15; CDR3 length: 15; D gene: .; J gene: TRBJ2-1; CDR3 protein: CATSLIESSYNEQFF; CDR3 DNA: TGTGCCACCAGCTTGATCGAGAGCTCCTACAATGAGCAGTTCTTC
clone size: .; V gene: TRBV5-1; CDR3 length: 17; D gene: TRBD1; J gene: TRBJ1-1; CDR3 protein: CASSLEEFGTGNTEAFF; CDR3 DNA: TGCGCCAGCAGCTTGGAGGAGTTCGGGACAGGGAACACTGAAGCTTTCTTT
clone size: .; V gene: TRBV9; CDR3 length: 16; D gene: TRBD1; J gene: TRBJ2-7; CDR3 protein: CASSASRDRGNYEQYF; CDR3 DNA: TGTGCCAGCAGCGCTTCCCGGGACAGGGGAAACTACGAGCAGTACTTC
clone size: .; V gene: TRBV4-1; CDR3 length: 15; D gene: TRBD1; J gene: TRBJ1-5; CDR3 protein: CASSPSTGGGQPQHF; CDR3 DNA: TGCGCCAGCAGCCCGAGTACAGGGGGCGGACAGCCCCAGCATTTT
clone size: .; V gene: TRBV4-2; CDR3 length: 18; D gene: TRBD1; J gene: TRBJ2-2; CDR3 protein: CASSQRRDRDLNTGELFF; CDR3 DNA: TGTGCCAGCAGCCAACGCCGGGACAGGGATCTGAACACCGGGGAGCTGTTTTTT
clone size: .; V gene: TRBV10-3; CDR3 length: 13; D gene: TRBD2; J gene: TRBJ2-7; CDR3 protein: CAIRGGLGYEQYF; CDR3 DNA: TGTGCCATCAGGGGGGGACTAGGGTACGAGCAGTACTTC
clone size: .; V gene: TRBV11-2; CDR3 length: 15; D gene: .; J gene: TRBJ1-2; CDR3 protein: CASSSLTQRFYGYTF; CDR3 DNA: TGTGCCAGCAGCTCGTTGACACAAAGATTCTATGGCTACACCTTC
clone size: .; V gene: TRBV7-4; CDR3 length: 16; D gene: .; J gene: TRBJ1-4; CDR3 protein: CASSLRRGGTNEKLFF; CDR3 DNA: TGTGCCAGCAGCTTAAGAAGGGGTGGGACTAATGAAAAACTGTTTTTT
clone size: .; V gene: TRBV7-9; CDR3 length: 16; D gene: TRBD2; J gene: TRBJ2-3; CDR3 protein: CASSTRLAEFTDTQYF; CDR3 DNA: TGTGCCAGCAGCACACGACTAGCGGAATTCACAGATACGCAGTATTTT
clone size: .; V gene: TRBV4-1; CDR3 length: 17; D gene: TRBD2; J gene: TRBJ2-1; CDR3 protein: CASSQVLAGGTYNEQFF; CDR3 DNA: TGCGCCAGCAGCCAAGTTCTGGCGGGAGGAACCTACAATGAGCAGTTCTTC
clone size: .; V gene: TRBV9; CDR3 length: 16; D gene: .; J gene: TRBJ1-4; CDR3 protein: CASSPGTISTNEKLFF; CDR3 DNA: TGTGCCAGCAGCCCAGGGACTATATCAACTAATGAAAAACTGTTTTTT
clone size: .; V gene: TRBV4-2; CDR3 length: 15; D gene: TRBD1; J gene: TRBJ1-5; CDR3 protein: CASSIGTDSNQPQHF; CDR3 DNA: TGTGCCAGCAGTATCGGGACAGATAGCAATCAGCCCCAGCATTTT
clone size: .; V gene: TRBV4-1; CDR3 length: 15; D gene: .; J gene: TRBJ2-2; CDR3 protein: CASSQREILAGELFF; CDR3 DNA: TGCGCCAGCAGCCAAAGGGAGATTCTCGCCGGGGAGCTGTTTTTT
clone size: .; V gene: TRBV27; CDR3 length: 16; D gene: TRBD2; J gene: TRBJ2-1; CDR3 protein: CASSPTPGTSLNEQFF; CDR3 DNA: TGTGCCAGCAGTCCTACCCCCGGGACTAGCCTCAATGAGCAGTTCTTC
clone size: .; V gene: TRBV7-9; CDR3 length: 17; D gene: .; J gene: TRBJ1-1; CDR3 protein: CASSLSSSGNMNTEAFF; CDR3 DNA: TGTGCCAGCAGCTTAAGTAGCTCAGGGAACATGAACACTGAAGCTTTCTTT
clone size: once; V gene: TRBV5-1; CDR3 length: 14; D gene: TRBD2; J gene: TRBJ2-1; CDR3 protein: CASSLVAGVNEQFF; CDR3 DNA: TGCGCCAGCAGCTTGGTAGCGGGAGTCAATGAGCAGTTCTTC
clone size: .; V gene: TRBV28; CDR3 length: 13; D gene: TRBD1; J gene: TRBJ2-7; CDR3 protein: CASSSGQGYEQYF; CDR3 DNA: TGTGCCAGCAGCTCAGGACAGGGGTACGAGCAGTACTTC
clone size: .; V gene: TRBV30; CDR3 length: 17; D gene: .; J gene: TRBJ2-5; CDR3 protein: CAWRWQELAGNQETQYF; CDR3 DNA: TGTGCCTGGAGGTGGCAGGAGCTAGCCGGTAACCAAGAGACCCAGTACTTC
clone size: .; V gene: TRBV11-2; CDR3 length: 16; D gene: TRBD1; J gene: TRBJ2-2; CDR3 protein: CASSPYGTGSTGELFF; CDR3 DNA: TGTGCCAGCAGCCCATACGGGACAGGGTCCACCGGGGAGCTGTTTTTT
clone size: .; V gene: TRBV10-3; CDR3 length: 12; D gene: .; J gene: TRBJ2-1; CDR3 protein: CAISESQVWQFF; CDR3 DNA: TGTGCCATCAGTGAGTCACAGGTGTGGCAGTTCTTC
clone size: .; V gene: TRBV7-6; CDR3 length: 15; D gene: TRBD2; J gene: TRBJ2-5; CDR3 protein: CASSLAIAGSETQYF; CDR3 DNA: TGTGCCAGCAGCTTAGCTATAGCGGGATCAGAGACCCAGTACTTC
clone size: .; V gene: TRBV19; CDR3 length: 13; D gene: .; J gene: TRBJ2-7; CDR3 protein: CASSIGSGWEQYF; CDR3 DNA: TGTGCCAGTAGTATAGGGTCAGGGTGGGAGCAGTACTTC
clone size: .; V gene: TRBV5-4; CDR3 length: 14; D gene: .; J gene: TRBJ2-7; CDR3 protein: CASSLQGTTYEQYF; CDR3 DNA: TGTGCCAGCAGCTTGCAAGGGACAACCTACGAGCAGTACTTC
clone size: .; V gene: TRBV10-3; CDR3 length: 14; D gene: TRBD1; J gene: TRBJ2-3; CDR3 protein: CAISVVDRADTQYF; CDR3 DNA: TGTGCCATCAGTGTTGTGGACAGGGCAGATACGCAGTATTTT
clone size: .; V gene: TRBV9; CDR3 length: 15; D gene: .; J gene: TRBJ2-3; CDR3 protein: CASSVDIHTSDTQYF; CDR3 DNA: TGTGCCAGCAGCGTAGACATCCACACCTCAGATACGCAGTATTTT
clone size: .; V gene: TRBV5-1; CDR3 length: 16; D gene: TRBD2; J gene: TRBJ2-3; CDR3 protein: CASSWTLAGGSDTQYF; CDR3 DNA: TGCGCCAGCAGCTGGACCCTAGCGGGAGGGTCAGATACGCAGTATTTT
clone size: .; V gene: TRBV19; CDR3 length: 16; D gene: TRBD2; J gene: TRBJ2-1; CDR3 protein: CASSIRTSGSRNEQFF; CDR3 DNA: TGTGCCAGTAGTATACGGACTAGCGGGAGCCGCAATGAGCAGTTCTTC